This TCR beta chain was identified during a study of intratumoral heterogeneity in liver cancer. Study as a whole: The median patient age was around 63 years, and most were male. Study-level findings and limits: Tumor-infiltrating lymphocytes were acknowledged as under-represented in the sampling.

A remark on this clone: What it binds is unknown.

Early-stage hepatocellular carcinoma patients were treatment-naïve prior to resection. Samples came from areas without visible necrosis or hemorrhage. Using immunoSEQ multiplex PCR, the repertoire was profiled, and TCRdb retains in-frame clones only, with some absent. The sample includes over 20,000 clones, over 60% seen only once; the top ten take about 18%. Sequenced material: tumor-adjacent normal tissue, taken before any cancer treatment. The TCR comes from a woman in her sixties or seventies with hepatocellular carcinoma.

The CDR3 region is CASSYFGTGEDTIYF. The CDR3 DNA follows: TGTGCCAGCAGTTACTTCGGGACAGGGGAAGACACCATATATTTT. The V and J genes are TRBV6-5 and TRBJ1-3; TRBD1 matches at 10 bases. V lost 1 base to trimming and J lost 8 bases; unmatched junction nucleotides: 5. CDR3 length: 15 amino acids. CDR1 and CDR2 (germline): MNHEY, SVGAGI.